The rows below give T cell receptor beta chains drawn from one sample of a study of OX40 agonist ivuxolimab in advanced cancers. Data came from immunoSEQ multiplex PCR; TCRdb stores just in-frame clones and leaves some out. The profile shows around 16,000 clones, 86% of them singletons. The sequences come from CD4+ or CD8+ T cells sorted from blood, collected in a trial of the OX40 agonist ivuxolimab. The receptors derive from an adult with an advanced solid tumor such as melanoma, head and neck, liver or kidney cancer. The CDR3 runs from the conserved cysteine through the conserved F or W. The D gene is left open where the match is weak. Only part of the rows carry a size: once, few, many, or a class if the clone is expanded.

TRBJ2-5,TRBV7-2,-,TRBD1,CASSLDRGRETQYF,TGTGCCAGCAGCTTAGACAGGGGGCGAGAGACCCAGTACTTC
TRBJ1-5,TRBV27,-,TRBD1,CASSGGTGAQPQHF,TGTGCCAGCAGTGGAGGGACAGGGGCTCAGCCCCAGCATTTT
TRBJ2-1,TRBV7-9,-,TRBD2,CASTSGLADNEQFF,TGTGCCAGCACCTCGGGACTAGCGGACAATGAGCAGTTCTTC
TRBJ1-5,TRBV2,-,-,CASTGTTDNQPQHF,TGTGCCAGTACCGGGACAACCGACAATCAGCCCCAGCATTTT
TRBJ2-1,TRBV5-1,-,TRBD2,CASSSDGGYYNEQFF,TGCGCCAGCAGCTCCGACGGGGGGTACTACAATGAGCAGTTCTTC
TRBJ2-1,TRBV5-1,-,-,CASSITISHEQFF,TGCGCCAGCAGCATCACCATTAGTCATGAGCAGTTCTTC
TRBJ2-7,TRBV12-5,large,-,CASGLGRVPSYEQYF,TGTGCTAGTGGTCTGGGTCGGGTGCCCTCCTACGAGCAGTACTTC
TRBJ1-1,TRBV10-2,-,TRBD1,CASSDRGINTEAFF,TGCGCCAGCAGTGACAGGGGGATAAACACTGAAGCTTTCTTT
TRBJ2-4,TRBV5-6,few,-,CASSLDRRGAGGGFEYF,TGTGCCAGCAGCTTAGATCGGCGGGGAGCGGGCGGGGGCTTTGAGTACTTC
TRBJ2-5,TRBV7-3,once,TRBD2,CASSPTSVETQYF,TGTGCCAGCAGCCCAACTAGCGTCGAGACCCAGTACTTC
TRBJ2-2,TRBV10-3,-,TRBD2,CAITTSENTGELFF,TGTGCCATCACGACTAGCGAGAACACCGGGGAGCTGTTTTTT
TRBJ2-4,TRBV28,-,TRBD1,CASSRQGSGKNIQYF,TGTGCCAGCAGCCGACAGGGGTCGGGCAAAAACATTCAGTACTTC
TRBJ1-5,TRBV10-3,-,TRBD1,CAISEYAGGIRNNQPQHF,TGTGCCATCAGTGAGTACGCAGGGGGGATCCGGAACAATCAGCCCCAGCATTTT
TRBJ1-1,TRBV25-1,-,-,CASNLGANTEAFF,TGTGCCAGCAACCTAGGCGCGAACACTGAAGCTTTCTTT
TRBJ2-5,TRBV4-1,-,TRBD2,CASSLSGSEGETQYF,TGCGCCAGCAGCCTTAGCGGGAGTGAAGGAGAGACCCAGTACTTC
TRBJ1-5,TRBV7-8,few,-,CASSLGTGKNQPQHF,TGTGCCAGCAGCTTAGGCACAGGGAAAAATCAGCCCCAGCATTTT
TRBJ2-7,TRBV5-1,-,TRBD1,CASTSGTGGYEQYF,TGCGCCAGCACCTCCGGGACAGGTGGCTACGAGCAGTACTTC
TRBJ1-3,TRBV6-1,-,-,CASSGTSASSGNTIYF,TGTGCCAGCAGTGGGACGTCAGCAAGCTCTGGAAACACCATATATTTT
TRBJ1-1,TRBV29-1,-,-,CSVSGKMNTEAFF,TGCAGCGTATCAGGGAAAATGAACACTGAAGCTTTCTTT
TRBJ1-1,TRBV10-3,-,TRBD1,CAIRGQGDTEAFF,TGTGCCATCAGGGGACAGGGGGACACTGAAGCTTTCTTT
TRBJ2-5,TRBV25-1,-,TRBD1,CASRPDRGRETQYF,TGTGCCAGCAGGCCTGACAGGGGGAGAGAGACCCAGTACTTC
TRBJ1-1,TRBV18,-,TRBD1,CASSFQGARNTEAFF,TGTGCCAGCTCATTTCAGGGGGCGCGAAATACTGAAGCTTTCTTT
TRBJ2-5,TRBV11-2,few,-,CASSPLETQYF,TGTGCCAGCAGCCCTTTAGAGACCCAGTACTTC
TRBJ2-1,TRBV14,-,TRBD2,CASSQALAGGPEQFF,TGTGCCAGCAGCCAAGCCCTAGCGGGAGGGCCTGAGCAGTTCTTC
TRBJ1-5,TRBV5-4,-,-,CASSQDRLGSQPQHF,TGTGCCAGCAGCCAAGATAGGTTAGGGAGTCAGCCCCAGCATTTT
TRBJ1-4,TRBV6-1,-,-,CASSDAGGTYEKLFF,TGTGCCAGCAGTGACGCTGGGGGAACTTACGAAAAACTGTTTTTT
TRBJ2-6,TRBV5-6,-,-,CASSTRGAGIYSGANVLTF,TGTGCCAGCAGCACCCGAGGGGCAGGGATTTACTCTGGGGCCAACGTCCTGACTTTC
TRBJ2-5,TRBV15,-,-,CATSRDMETQYF,TGTGCCACCAGCAGAGATATGGAGACCCAGTACTTC
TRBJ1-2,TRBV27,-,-,CASSLSAGANYGYTF,TGTGCCAGCAGTTTATCAGCGGGGGCTAACTATGGCTACACCTTC
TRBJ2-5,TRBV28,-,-,CASTHGGNRIETQYF,TGTGCCAGCACACACGGAGGGAATCGGATCGAGACCCAGTACTTC
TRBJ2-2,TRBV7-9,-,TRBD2,CASSYRWASGNAAELFF,TGTGCCAGCAGCTACCGGTGGGCTAGCGGGAATGCGGCGGAGCTGTTTTTT
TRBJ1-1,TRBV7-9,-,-,CASSSDRMGAEAFF,TGTGCCAGCAGCTCGGACCGGATGGGCGCTGAAGCTTTCTTT
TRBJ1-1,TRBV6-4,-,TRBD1,CASRDGNRGDTEAFF,TGTGCGAGCAGGGATGGGAACAGGGGAGACACTGAAGCTTTCTTT
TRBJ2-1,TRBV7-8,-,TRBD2,CASSQTQGLAGGNNEQFF,TGTGCCAGCAGCCAGACCCAGGGGTTAGCGGGAGGGAACAATGAGCAGTTCTTC
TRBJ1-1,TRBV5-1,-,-,CASSLAGQVGTEAFF,TGCGCCAGCAGCTTGGCGGGACAAGTGGGGACTGAAGCTTTCTTT
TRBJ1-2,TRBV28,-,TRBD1,CASNLGGLEKYGYTF,TGTGCCAGCAACCTAGGGGGCCTAGAGAAGTATGGCTACACCTTC
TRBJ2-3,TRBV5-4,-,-,CASSLGQTSADTQYF,TGTGCCAGCAGCTTGGGACAGACGTCGGCGGATACGCAGTATTTT
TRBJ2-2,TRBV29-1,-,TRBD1,CSVSGQGADGELFF,TGCAGCGTTTCCGGACAGGGGGCGGACGGGGAGCTGTTTTTT
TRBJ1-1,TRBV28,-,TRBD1,CASRGGQALNTEAFF,TGTGCCAGCAGAGGAGGACAGGCCCTGAACACTGAAGCTTTCTTT
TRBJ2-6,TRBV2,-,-,CASSDGHQGANVLTF,TGTGCCAGCAGTGACGGCCATCAAGGGGCCAACGTCCTGACTTTC
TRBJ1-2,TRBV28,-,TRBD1,CASKTGGYGYTF,TGTGCCAGCAAAACAGGGGGCTATGGCTACACCTTC
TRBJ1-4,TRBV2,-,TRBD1,CASRGRGLDEKLFF,TGTGCCAGCAGAGGAAGGGGGCTGGACGAAAAACTGTTTTTT
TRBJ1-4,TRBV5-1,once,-,CASSLQAGSNEKLFF,TGCGCCAGCAGCTTGCAGGCAGGCTCTAATGAAAAACTGTTTTTT
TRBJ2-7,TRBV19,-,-,CASRWSGSYEQYF,TGTGCCAGCCGGTGGAGCGGCTCCTACGAGCAGTACTTC
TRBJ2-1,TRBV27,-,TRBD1,CASSHRRGQGGYNEQFF,TGTGCCAGCAGTCATCGCCGCGGACAGGGGGGGTACAATGAGCAGTTCTTC
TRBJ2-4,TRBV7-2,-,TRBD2,CASSQLGLAQNIQYF,TGTGCCAGCAGCCAATTGGGACTAGCGCAAAACATTCAGTACTTC
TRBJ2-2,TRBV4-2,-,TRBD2,CASSQDPSGRATGELFF,TGTGCCAGCAGCCAAGATCCTAGCGGGAGGGCCACCGGGGAGCTGTTTTTT
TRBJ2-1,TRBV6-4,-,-,CASSNQVGGEQFF,TGTGCCAGCAGTAACCAAGTTGGGGGTGAGCAGTTCTTC
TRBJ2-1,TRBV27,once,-,CASWTGSSAMQFF,TGTGCCAGTTGGACCGGGAGTTCGGCAATGCAGTTCTTC
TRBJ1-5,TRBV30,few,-,CAWNRDGTNQPQHF,TGTGCCTGGAACCGGGACGGGACCAATCAGCCCCAGCATTTT
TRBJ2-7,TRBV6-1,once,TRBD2,CASSEGLGRGAGFTYEQYF,TGTGCCAGCAGTGAAGGGCTCGGGAGAGGAGCGGGATTCACCTACGAGCAGTACTTC
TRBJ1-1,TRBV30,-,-,CAWSSLRVNEAFF,TGTGCCTGGAGTTCCCTTCGGGTAAATGAAGCTTTCTTT
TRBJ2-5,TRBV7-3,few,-,CASSFQRTDQETQYF,TGTGCCAGCAGCTTCCAAAGGACAGACCAAGAGACCCAGTACTTC
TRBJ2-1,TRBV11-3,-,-,CASSLGYNEQFF,TGTGCCAGCAGCTTAGGGTACAATGAGCAGTTCTTC
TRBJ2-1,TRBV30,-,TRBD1,CAWSKTGGYNEQFF,TGTGCCTGGAGTAAGACAGGGGGTTACAATGAGCAGTTCTTC
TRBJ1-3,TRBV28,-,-,CASSTGGGNTIYF,TGTGCCAGCAGTACGGGTGGTGGAAACACCATATATTTT
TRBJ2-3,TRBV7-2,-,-,CASSTGGALDTQYF,TGTGCCAGCAGTACAGGAGGGGCGCTTGATACGCAGTATTTT
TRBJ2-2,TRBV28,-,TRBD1,CASRRGQAAGELFF,TGTGCCAGCAGAAGGGGACAGGCCGCCGGGGAGCTGTTTTTT
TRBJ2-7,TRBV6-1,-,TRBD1,CASSASQGAYEQYF,TGTGCCAGCAGTGCTAGCCAGGGGGCCTACGAGCAGTACTTC
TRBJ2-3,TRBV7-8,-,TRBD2,CASSPGLAGGSTDTQYF,TGTGCCAGCAGCCCTGGACTAGCGGGAGGCTCCACAGATACGCAGTATTTT